The 26 T cell receptor beta chains listed next were all sequenced from one sample in a study of cytomegalovirus exposure and HLA in healthy donors. 60 Vbeta and 13 Jbeta primers were used in PCR. The assay was immunoSEQ multiplex PCR, and TCRdb's table has in-frame clones only and misses some. Its listing shows tens of thousands of clones. The sequenced material came from PBMCs. The source of these receptors is a woman aged 55-70 years in good health and CMV-seronegative.

This chain links TRBV6-1 with TRBJ2-7; 9 nucleotides align to TRBD1. CDR1 is MNHNS and CDR2 is SASEGT in the germline V gene. The junction had 9 bases not matched to a gene; V was cut back by 6 bases and J by 3 bases. This CDR3 is built from 15 residues. The CDR3 region has the DNA TGTGCCAGCAGGGATTCCGGGACAGGGAACTACGAGCAGTACTTC. This encodes CASRDSGTGNYEQYF.

The chain joins TRBV2 to TRBJ2-2; perhaps TRBD2 as D (5 bases). Between the trimmed V and J ends, which lost 6 bases and 4 bases, there was a span of 15 bases. There are 15 residues in the CDR3. Germline V gene data show CDR1 as SNHLY and CDR2 as FYNNEI. The CDR3 reads CASSPLAGGTGELFF. The CDR3, as DNA: TGTGCCAGCAGCCCCCTAGCCGGAGGCACCGGGGAGCTGTTTTTT.

The chain couples TRBV18 to TRBJ2-1, with 7 bases that match TRBD1. V lost 0 bases and J lost 8; bases outside the gene matches: 10. The germline CDR1 and CDR2 sequences are KGHSH and LQKENI. The CDR3 consists of 16 residues. The CDR3 DNA sequence: TGTGCCAGCTCACCACCATCGACAGGGATTGATCATGAGCAGTTCTTC. Translating gives CASSPPSTGIDHEQFF.

The chain combines TRBV6-4 with TRBJ2-3; TRBD2 matches at 8 bases. The CDR3 spans 15 residues. The ends lost 3 bases at V and 2 bases at J; junction bases unmatched: 4. Per the germline V gene, CDR1 is MRHNA and CDR2 is SNTAGT. CDR3 loop: CASSESAGVTDTQYF. DNA for the CDR3: TGTGCCAGCAGTGAGTCAGCGGGAGTCACAGATACGCAGTATTTT.

This chain joins TRBV29-1 and TRBJ2-7; 9 positions match TRBD2. With V trimmed by 5 bases and J by 6 bases, 17 bases remained unmatched. The CDR3 totals 16 residues. CDR1 is SQVTM, CDR2 ANQGSEA, per germline. The CDR3 region is CSVFTPSGEFFCEQYF. The CDR3 DNA follows: TGCAGCGTTTTCACGCCTAGCGGGGAGTTTTTTTGCGAGCAGTACTTC.

The J gene is TRBJ2-1, the V gene TRBV6-1; 9 bases are shared with TRBD2. The CDR3 totals 15 residues. V shed 7 bases and J 4 bases; nucleotides not matched to a gene: 8. Per the germline V gene, CDR1 is MNHNS and CDR2 is SASEGT. In DNA, the CDR3 is TGTGCCAGCACCGTCGGGGCGGGAGGGTACAATGAGCAGTTCTTC. This encodes CASTVGAGGYNEQFF.

The chain joins TRBV7-3 to TRBJ2-7; TRBD2 aligns across 11 bases. V was clipped by 5 bases and J by 2 bases; unmatched bases: 8. From germline, CDR1 is SGHTA and CDR2 FQGTGA. CDR3 length: 16 amino acids. CDR3 amino acids: CASSPTGTSGTYEQYF. In nucleotides, the CDR3 is TGTGCCAGCAGCCCAACCGGGACTAGCGGAACCTACGAGCAGTACTTC. The full variable domain, its missing parts supplied by reference TRBV7-3 and TRBJ2-7, is GAGVSQTPSNKVTEKGKYVELRCDPISGHTALYWYRQSLGQGPEFLIYFQGTGAADDSGLPNDRFFAVRPEGSVSTLKIQRTERGDSAVYLCASSPTGTSGTYEQYFGPGTRLTVT.

This chain uses TRBV20-1 with TRBJ2-5; D may be TRBD2 (6 bases). CDR1 DFQATT and CDR2 SNEGSKA come from the germline V gene (reference sequence). V lost 4 bases and J lost 5, with 8 bases in between. The CDR3 spans 11 residues. In DNA, the CDR3 is TGCAGTGCTAACAGCGGGGAGACCCAGTACTTC. It encodes CSANSGETQYF.

The chain couples TRBV4-1 to TRBJ2-3; 7 bases map to TRBD1. V lost 4 bases, J lost 3 bases, and 10 bases stayed unmatched. Germline V gene lookup returns CDR1 MGHRA and CDR2 YSYEKL. The CDR3 has 16 amino acids. The CDR3 loop reads CASSPLEGAVTDTQYF. The CDR3 DNA is TGCGCCAGCAGCCCCCTCGAGGGGGCTGTGACAGATACGCAGTATTTT.

The rearrangement uses TRBV6-1 and TRBJ2-3, with 14 bases aligning to TRBD2. J was trimmed by 10 bases and V by 5 bases; bases with no gene match: 14. From germline, CDR1 is MNHNS and CDR2 SASEGT. The CDR3 contains 17 residues. CDR3 coding DNA: TGTGCCAGCAGTCAAGATAGACTAGCGGGAGGGGGCTCTCCGCAGTATTTT. Its protein product is CASSQDRLAGGGSPQYF.

The chain joins TRBV5-1 to TRBJ2-1; the D gene is possibly TRBD2 (6 bases). The V end was cut by 4 bases, the J end by 8 bases, with 19 bases between. This CDR3 has 15 amino acids. In germline, CDR1 is SGHRS, CDR2 YFSETQ. The chain's CDR3 is CASSLNSGTGYEQFF. For the CDR3, the DNA is TGCGCCAGCAGCCTAAATAGCGGTACTGGCTATGAGCAGTTCTTC.

The V call is TRBV25-1, the J call TRBJ2-1, with D hard to call. The CDR3 covers 13 residues. Germline V gene lookup returns CDR1 MGHDK and CDR2 SYGVNS. Trimming took off 1 base at V and 7 bases at J, with 8 bases between the two ends. The CDR3 reads CASSELSRNEQFF. For the CDR3, the DNA is TGTGCCAGCAGTGAATTGTCCCGGAATGAGCAGTTCTTC.

The V and J genes are TRBV19 and TRBJ1-5; no clear D gene. The V and J ends lost 3 bases and 5 bases respectively, with 8 bases between them. The V gene's germline CDR1 is LNHDA and CDR2 SQIVND (reference sequence). The CDR3 has 13 amino acids. Here the CDR3 reads CASSMGLHQPQHF. CDR3 coding DNA: TGTGCCAGTAGTATGGGCCTCCATCAGCCCCAGCATTTT.

This sequence joins TRBV5-1 and TRBJ1-5; possible D gene TRBD1, 5 bases. V was shortened by 2 bases and J by 0 bases, with 9 bases between the two germline ends. The germline CDR1 and CDR2 sequences are SGHRS and YFSETQ. The CDR3 runs to 15 residues. The CDR3 here is CASSFTGHSNQPQHF. CDR3 sequence (DNA): TGCGCCAGCAGCTTTACAGGTCATAGCAATCAGCCCCAGCATTTT.

V and J are TRBV5-8 and TRBJ2-5, with 10 positions matching TRBD1. Germline CDR1 reads SGHTS; CDR2 reads YDEGEE. CDR3 length: 15 amino acids. With 1 base clipped from V and 5 bases from J, the junction kept 5 bases outside the gene matches. CDR3 in DNA: TGTGCCAGCAGCTTGAGACAGGGGGCTGTGGAGACCCAGTACTTC. It yields the protein CASSLRQGAVETQYF.

The chain employs TRBV6-1 and TRBJ2-1, with 10 bases aligning to TRBD1. With 2 bases clipped from V and 9 bases from J, the junction kept 7 bases outside the gene matches. Germline V gene lookup returns CDR1 MNHNS and CDR2 SASEGT. This CDR3 is 15 amino acids long. As DNA, the CDR3 is TGTGCCAGCAGTGAAAGGACAGGGGGGGGCGGTGAGCAGTTCTTC. It is translated as CASSERTGGGGEQFF.

The chain joins TRBV5-5 to TRBJ2-7; 8 nucleotides align to TRBD1. This CDR3 is 15 amino acids long. Germline CDR1 reads SGHKS; CDR2 reads YYEKEE (reference sequence). J gave up 3 bases and V 4 bases, and 9 bases lay outside the gene matches. CDR3 bases: TGTGCCAGCAGCCTGACCTGGACAGGGCTCTACGAGCAGTACTTC. It codes for CASSLTWTGLYEQYF.

The chain uses TRBV2 and TRBJ2-7, with D possibly TRBD1 on 5 matching bases. Trimming cost V 6 bases and J 4 bases, with 16 bases left between them. The CDR3 is 14 amino acids. CDR1 SNHLY and CDR2 FYNNEI come from the germline V gene. CDR3 amino acids: CASSSSWGVYEQYF. CDR3 sequence (DNA): TGTGCCAGCAGCTCCAGTTGGGGCGTTTACGAGCAGTACTTC.

This chain joins TRBV19 and TRBJ2-1; 15 bases align to TRBD2. V shed 2 bases and J 8 bases; nucleotides not matched to a gene: 16. The CDR3 runs 20 residues. Germline CDR1 and CDR2: LNHDA and SQIVND (reference sequence). The CDR3 DNA follows: TGTGCCAGTAGTATATCTATTAGAGGACTAGCGGGAGGGCGTTGGGATGAGCAGTTCTTC. Residues: CASSISIRGLAGGRWDEQFF. Full variable domain (outside the CDR3, taken from reference TRBV19 and TRBJ2-1): DGGITQSPKYLFRKEGQNVTLSCEQNLNHDAMYWYRQDPGQGLRLIYYSQIVNDFQKGDIAEGYSVSREKKESFPLTVTSAQKNPTAFYLCASSISIRGLAGGRWDEQFFGPGTRLTVL.

The chain links TRBV11-2 to TRBJ1-2; TRBD1 is a possible D gene (5 bases). V was pared by 2 bases and J by 6 bases, with 7 bases between. Germline-derived CDR1 and CDR2 are SGHAT and FQNNGV. This CDR3 has 12 amino acids. The CDR3 DNA reads as TGTGCCAGCAGCTTAAGGGGAAATGGCTACACCTTC. Its translation is CASSLRGNGYTF.

V and J are TRBV18 and TRBJ2-7, with TRBD2 identical over 12 bases. From germline, CDR1 is KGHSH and CDR2 LQKENI. Trimming at V came to 3 bases and at J to 7 bases, leaving 7 bases not matched to a gene. This CDR3 contains 15 residues. The CDR3 region is CASSPTSGGSREQYF. CDR3 bases: TGTGCCAGCTCACCCACTAGCGGGGGGTCGAGGGAGCAGTACTTC. Combining the CDR3 with reference TRBV18 and TRBJ2-7 gives the whole variable domain NAGVMQNPRHLVRRRGQEARLRCSPMKGHSHVYWYRQLPEEGLKFMVYLQKENIIDESGMPKERFSAEFPKEGPSILRIQQVVRGDSAAYFCASSPTSGGSREQYFGPGTRLTVT.

V is TRBV28 and J is TRBJ2-3, with a weak D call TRBD1 (6 bases). The CDR3 covers 16 residues. Trimming stripped 4 bases from V and 2 bases from J, with 16 bases between. Germline CDR1 and CDR2: MDHEN and SYDVKM. This CDR3 is CASSYTGRGVTDTQYF. DNA for the CDR3: TGTGCCAGCAGTTACACAGGGCGAGGGGTCACAGATACGCAGTATTTT.

The rearrangement joins TRBV11-2 to TRBJ2-6, with TRBD1 matching over 10 bases. The CDR3 is made up of 17 amino acids. The germline V gene encodes CDR1 SGHAT and CDR2 FQNNGV. V shed 6 bases and J 0 bases; nucleotides not matched to a gene: 5. In nucleotides, the CDR3 is TGTGCCAGCAGGACAGGGGGCGCTAGCTCTGGGGCCAACGTCCTGACTTTC. It yields the protein CASRTGGASSGANVLTF.

V usage is TRBV2 and J usage is TRBJ1-4, with 11 nucleotides matching TRBD1. This CDR3 contains 17 residues. V trimming: 6 bases; J trimming: 2 bases; junction bases outside the gene matches: 8. CDR1 and CDR2 from the germline V gene are SNHLY and FYNNEI. CDR3 sequence: CASSPDRGRGTNEKLFF. DNA of the CDR3: TGTGCCAGCAGCCCGGACAGGGGGCGCGGGACTAATGAAAAACTGTTTTTT.

The rearrangement uses TRBV10-3 and TRBJ2-1, with 11 nucleotides matching TRBD1. The CDR3 totals 13 residues. V dropped 11 bases and J dropped 8; count of bases not matched to a gene: 8. Germline CDR1 ENHRY, CDR2 SYGVKD. CDR3 in DNA: TGTGCCGGTAGGCCGGGACAGGGGGATGAGCAGTTCTTC. Protein product: CAGRPGQGDEQFF.

V and J are TRBV29-1 and TRBJ2-7; 9 nucleotides agree with TRBD2. V gave up 7 bases and J gave up 2 bases; unmatched junction bases: 9. The CDR3 has 14 residues. Germline CDR1 and CDR2: SQVTM and ANQGSEA. This chain's CDR3 is CSGGYSGSTYEQYF. Written as DNA, the CDR3 is TGCAGCGGGGGGTATAGCGGGAGCACCTACGAGCAGTACTTC.